This is a list of T cell receptor beta chains from one sample in a study of CD8 T cells in ankylosing spondylitis. TCRdb re-analysed the 5' RACE reads in MiXCR, keeping a single row per CDR3 protein. Here the sample spans 160,000 or so distinct CDR3 sequences, 9.8% being singletons. Source material: blood, either unsorted or a sorted T cell fraction (not recorded which). These receptors were collected from a female donor with ankylosing spondylitis or in good health (not recorded which). Each CDR3 is given with its conserved first and last residue. Each record gives: V gene, clone size, D gene, J gene, CDR3 DNA, CDR3 protein. A D gene is named only where the DNA matches it firmly. Not every row has a clone size; where given, it reads once, few, many or a size class.

>TRBV5-1|many|.|TRBJ2-3
TGCGCCAGCAGCTCCAGGGTAGGAAACACAGATACGCAGTATTTT
CASSSRVGNTDTQYF
>TRBV7-8|many|TRBD1|TRBJ1-6
TGTGCCAGCAGACCGACAGGGGAGAAGAATTCACCCCTCCACTTT
CASRPTGEKNSPLHF
>TRBV2|few|.|TRBJ1-4
TGTGCCAGCAGCTCCGGGGGAAGGGGTAAACTGTTTTTT
CASSSGGRGKLFF
>TRBV6-1|.|.|TRBJ2-1
TGTGCCAGCAGCCACCCGGCCTTACCCAATGAGCAGTTCTTC
CASSHPALPNEQFF
>TRBV7-6|many|TRBD2|TRBJ2-1
TGTGCCAGCAGCAAATCGGGGGGGAGCTACAATGAGCAGTTCTTC
CASSKSGGSYNEQFF
>TRBV20-1|few|TRBD2|TRBJ2-7
TGCAGTGCTAGAGATCTACAAAGCGGGAGCTCCTACGAGCAGTACTTC
CSARDLQSGSSYEQYF
>TRBV9|few|.|TRBJ2-1
TGTGCCAGCAGCGTAGCTAGTGAGGGTTGGGAGCAGTTCTTC
CASSVASEGWEQFF
>TRBV5-1|few|.|TRBJ1-6
TGCGCCAGCAGCTCAGAACAGGGAGAGGTTTCACCCCTCCACTTT
CASSSEQGEVSPLHF
>TRBV4-3|many|.|TRBJ1-1
TGCGCCAGCAGCCAAGGAGGACTGAACACTGAAGCTTTCTTT
CASSQGGLNTEAFF
>TRBV5-6|.|TRBD2|TRBJ2-1
TGTGCCAGCAGCACCGGGGGGGGTGAGCAGTTCTTC
CASSTGGGEQFF
>TRBV10-3|many|TRBD1|TRBJ2-5
TGTGCCATCAGTGGGACAGGGGCCAGCCAAGAGACCCAGTACTTC
CAISGTGASQETQYF
>TRBV10-3|many|TRBD2|TRBJ2-3
TGTGCCATCAGGGGGACTAGCGGGAGTCTCGCAGATACGCAGTATTTT
CAIRGTSGSLADTQYF
>TRBV5-5|.|TRBD1|TRBJ2-7
TGTGCCAGCAGCTTGTACCGGACAGGGGCCTACGAGCAGTACTTC
CASSLYRTGAYEQYF
>TRBV27|.|.|TRBJ2-3
TGTGCCAGCAGTTTATTTGGGGGGCTGACAGATACGCAGTATTTT
CASSLFGGLTDTQYF
>TRBV12-3/TRBV12-4|many|TRBD2|TRBJ2-1
TGTGCCAGCAGTCCTATAGCGGGATCGGAAGAGCAGTTCTTC
CASSPIAGSEEQFF
>TRBV27|few|.|TRBJ1-1
TGTGCCAGCAGTCCCCGAGGGACGGTTAACACTGAAGCTTTCTTT
CASSPRGTVNTEAFF
>TRBV12-3/TRBV12-4|many|.|TRBJ2-7
TGTGCCAGCACCCCAGGGTCCGCCTACGAGCAGTACTTC
CASTPGSAYEQYF
>TRBV6-6|.|.|TRBJ1-1
TGTGCCAGTTACGACAGATCCACTGAAGCTTTCTTT
CASYDRSTEAFF
>TRBV25-1|.|TRBD2|TRBJ2-5
TGTGCCAGCAGTAGACTAGCGGACCAAGAGACCCAGTACTTC
CASSRLADQETQYF
>TRBV12-3/TRBV12-4|many|TRBD1|TRBJ1-2
TGTGCCAGCACCCACAGGGGAGCTAACTATGGCTACACCTTC
CASTHRGANYGYTF
>TRBV12-3/TRBV12-4|few|.|TRBJ2-7
TGTGCCAGCAGTTTAGGGGCTCTGGGCGAGCAGTACTTC
CASSLGALGEQYF
>TRBV19|.|.|TRBJ2-7
TGTGCCAGTAGCACCTCTGGGAACTACGAGCAGTACTTC
CASSTSGNYEQYF
>TRBV4-3|many|.|TRBJ2-2
TGCGCCAGTGCCGATGCGAACACCGGGGAGCTGTTTTTT
CASADANTGELFF
>TRBV25-1|few|.|TRBJ2-3
TGTGCCAGCAGTGAATCAGGACCAGATACGCAGTATTTT
CASSESGPDTQYF
>TRBV6-6|few|.|TRBJ1-5
TGTGCCAGCAGTTACGTGGCCGATCAGCCCCAGCATTTT
CASSYVADQPQHF
>TRBV28|many|.|TRBJ1-5
TGTGCCAGCAGCCTTGAGGCGAGCCTTCGGTGGCCCCAGCATTTT
CASSLEASLRWPQHF
>TRBV24-1|.|.|TRBJ2-1
TGTGCCACCAGTGATTCGGAACAGGCTTGGCCCTACAATGAGCAGTTCTTC
CATSDSEQAWPYNEQFF
>TRBV5-1|.|.|TRBJ1-1
TGCGCCAGCAGATTATCCGGGACGGAGAACACTGAAGCTTTCTTT
CASRLSGTENTEAFF
>TRBV7-6|few|.|TRBJ1-1
TGTGCCAGCAGCTTTGGAGGGGCCACCACTGAAGCTTTCTTT
CASSFGGATTEAFF
>TRBV7-9|many|TRBD2|TRBJ2-3
TGTGCCAGCACCCGGGAGGGCCAATCGAGAGATACGCAGTATTTT
CASTREGQSRDTQYF
>TRBV25-1|.|TRBD1|TRBJ2-7
TGTGCCAGCAGTGAATATGCTCGGACAGGGGGATCCCGCTACGAGCAGTACTTC
CASSEYARTGGSRYEQYF
>TRBV20-1|many|.|TRBJ1-6
TGCAGTGCTAGAGATCGAGGTTCACCCCTCCACTTT
CSARDRGSPLHF
>TRBV12-3/TRBV12-4|many|.|TRBJ1-1
TGTGCCAGCACAGGGCTGAACACTGAAGCTTTCTTT
CASTGLNTEAFF
>TRBV15|.|.|TRBJ2-1
TGTGCCACCAGTTTGAACCCTCAGAATGAGCAGTTCTTC
CATSLNPQNEQFF
>TRBV5-1|many|.|TRBJ2-7
TGCGCCAGCAGCTGGAGGTCGGACCCCACCTACGAGCAGTACTTC
CASSWRSDPTYEQYF
>TRBV12-5|.|.|TRBJ2-2
TGTGTTAGTGGTTTCGGGGGAGCCGGGGAGCTGTTTTTT
CVSGFGGAGELFF
>TRBV28|.|.|TRBJ2-7
TGTGCCAGCAGTCCCCCTCTTGGGGGCGAGCAGTACTTC
CASSPPLGGEQYF
>TRBV7-8|.|.|TRBJ2-3
TGTGCCAGCAGCGGTACCGGGACTCTACACGCGCAGTATTTT
CASSGTGTLHAQYF
>TRBV28|many|TRBD2|TRBJ2-5
TGTGCCAGCAGTTTAGGCCTAGCGGGAGCCGGTCAAGAGACCCAGTACTTC
CASSLGLAGAGQETQYF
>TRBV10-3|many|TRBD2|TRBJ2-1
TGTGCCATCAGTGTTGCAGCGGGACGCACTATGAATGAGCAGTTCTTC
CAISVAAGRTMNEQFF
>TRBV20-1|.|.|TRBJ2-7
TGCAGTGCCCTTACCGCCGGGACCTCCTACGAGCAGTACTTC
CSALTAGTSYEQYF
>TRBV12-3/TRBV12-4|.|TRBD1|TRBJ1-5
TGTGCCAGCAGTCAAGGACAGGGAACACCCCAGCATTTT
CASSQGQGTPQHF
>TRBV7-9|many|TRBD2|TRBJ2-1
TGTGCCAGCAGGTCCCGGGACTATCTCTACAATGAGCAGTTCTTC
CASRSRDYLYNEQFF
>TRBV7-3|.|TRBD2|TRBJ2-2
TGTGCCAGCAGCCAACAAGCGGGAACCGGGGAGCTGTTTTTT
CASSQQAGTGELFF
>TRBV18|few|.|TRBJ2-4
TGTGCCAGCTCACCACCGTTCAGGACAATCAAAAACATTCAGTACTTC
CASSPPFRTIKNIQYF
>TRBV4-3|.|.|TRBJ1-4
TGCGCCAGCAGCCAAGATCTGGGGGCTAATGAAAAACTGTTTTTT
CASSQDLGANEKLFF
>TRBV11-2|many|.|TRBJ2-3
TGTGCCAGCAGCTCGTTTGGGCGGCCCCGCACAGATACGCAGTATTTT
CASSSFGRPRTDTQYF
>TRBV2|few|.|TRBJ1-4
TGTGCCAGCAGAACAACTAATGAAAAACTGTTTTTT
CASRTTNEKLFF
>TRBV12-3/TRBV12-4|many|TRBD2|TRBJ2-3
TGTGCCAGCATCTCTGAACTAGCGGGGGCAGATACGCAGTATTTT
CASISELAGADTQYF
>TRBV28|.|.|TRBJ1-3
TGTGCCAGCAGCTCCATATCCGTCATGAACACCATATATTTT
CASSSISVMNTIYF
>TRBV7-9|few|TRBD2|TRBJ2-5
TGTGCCAGCAGCGACCCGACAGGGACTAGCCCAGTAGAGACCCAGTACTTC
CASSDPTGTSPVETQYF
>TRBV19|few|.|TRBJ2-1
TGTGCCAGTAGTTACTCCGAGAGCAATGAGCAGTTCTTC
CASSYSESNEQFF
>TRBV20-1|.|TRBD2|TRBJ2-1
TGCAGTGCTGATTCTAGGGAGGGATACAATGAGCAGTTCTTC
CSADSREGYNEQFF
>TRBV12-3/TRBV12-4|.|TRBD2|TRBJ2-6
TGTGCCAGCAGTTTTCCGGGACTACCTTTAGCTCCCGGGGCCAACGTCCTGACTTTC
CASSFPGLPLAPGANVLTF
>TRBV13|many|TRBD2|TRBJ2-3
TGTGCCAGCAGCCTAAGCGGGAGCCCCGGGGATACGCAGTATTTT
CASSLSGSPGDTQYF